This T cell receptor (beta chain) was sequenced during a study of regulatory T cells in long-lasting Graves disease. According to the study, TCR beta libraries were built with iRepertoire HTBI primers and CDR3-region Arm-PCR. MiXCR was run by TCRdb on the multiplex PCR reads, yielding one entry per CDR3 protein. The sample lists some 490,000 distinct CDR3 sequences; around 11% were seen once. Looked up from germline, CDR1 is ENHRY and CDR2 is SYGVKD. The V end lost 3 bases, the J end lost 3 bases, and 26 bases lay between the germline ends. This CDR3 contains 20 residues. Specified time point: newly diagnosed GD, antithyroid drugs for less than 3 months. PBMC-extracted RNA yielded the TCR library. These data also featured in a second study, about T cells in Graves' hyperthyroidism and ophthalmopathy.

This receptor was identified in a woman younger than 45 with Graves disease. The rearrangement joins TRBV10-3 to TRBJ2-2, with D perhaps TRBD2 (5 bases). Sequenced material: peripheral blood mononuclear cells (PBMCs), taken at new diagnosis, from a patient treated with antithyroid drugs. CDR3 protein: CAISESSVALTWGDTGELFF. Written as DNA, the CDR3 is TGTGCCATCAGTGAATCGTCTGTAGCGCTCACCTGGGGAGACACCGGGGAGCTGTTTTTT.